This passage covers 12 T cell receptor beta chains from one sample sequenced in a study of blood T cell repertoires in COVID-19. TCRdb's table, derived via immunoSEQ multiplex PCR, lists solely in-frame clones and lacks some. The data show some 200,000 clones, 75% to 85% seen once. The source material was peripheral blood. These receptors were taken from a woman between 65 and 79 years old with COVID-19, enrolled during active disease.

The chain is built from TRBV21-1 and TRBJ2-1; the DNA was not compared with TRBD2, the D call given in the table. TRBV21-1 is flagged as a pseudogene. The CDR3 totals 17 residues. The CDR3 sequence is CASSKFMSGRSYNEQFF. In DNA form, the CDR3 reads TGTGCCAGCAGCAAATTCATGAGCGGGCGCTCCTACAATGAGCAGTTCTTC.

The gene calls are TRBV7-2 and TRBJ2-4; TRBD2 might be the D (6 bases). The germline V and J ends were trimmed by 5 bases and 0 bases, with 23 bases remaining between them. The germline V gene has CDR1 SGHTA and CDR2 FQGNSA. The CDR3 extends over 19 amino acids. The CDR3 nucleotides read TGTGCCAGCAGCCTACGGGACTCGGAGGCTCCGCTAGCCAAAAACATTCAGTACTTC. It codes for CASSLRDSEAPLAKNIQYF.

This sequence joins TRBV28 and TRBJ2-7; 7 bases are shared with TRBD2. Germline V gene sequence: CDR1 MDHEN, CDR2 SYDVKM. The CDR3 is 17 amino acids. The V and J ends lost 6 bases and 3 bases, in that order; junction bases with no gene match: 17. The CDR3 reads CASRTAGAPTSFYEQYF. For the CDR3, the DNA is TGTGCCAGCAGGACCGCGGGAGCCCCTACCTCCTTCTACGAGCAGTACTTC.

This rearrangement joins TRBV2 to TRBJ2-7; the match to TRBD2 covers 8 bases. Germline V CDR1 and CDR2: SNHLY, FYNNEI. With V trimmed by 2 bases and J by 0 bases, 3 bases remained unmatched. CDR3 size: 15 residues. In nucleotides, the CDR3 is TGTGCCAGCAGTGAACCCAGCGGGAGCTCCTACGAGCAGTACTTC. It specifies CASSEPSGSSYEQYF.

This rearrangement joins TRBV7-2 to TRBJ1-2; D might be TRBD1 (5 bases). Germline lookup yields CDR1 SGHTA and CDR2 FQGNSA. The germline V and J ends were trimmed by 3 bases and 4 bases, with 21 bases remaining between them. The CDR3 extends over 17 amino acids. CDR3 sequence reads: CASSLLPRAYQGYGYTF. CDR3 in DNA: TGTGCCAGCAGCTTGCTCCCGAGAGCATACCAGGGCTATGGCTACACCTTC.

The chain carries TRBV2 and TRBJ1-1; D possibly corresponds to TRBD1 (6 bases). The germline V and J ends were trimmed by 6 bases and 5 bases, with 10 bases remaining between them. Germline V lookup: CDR1 SNHLY, CDR2 FYNNEI. This CDR3 contains 12 residues. The CDR3: CASSTGRTEAFF. As DNA, the CDR3 is TGTGCCAGCAGCACAGGGAGAACTGAAGCTTTCTTT.

This rearrangement joins TRBV10-3 to TRBJ1-5; D is perhaps TRBD1 (5 bases). The germline V and J ends were trimmed by 7 bases and 0 bases, with 7 bases remaining between them. The CDR3 length is 13 residues. Germline V lookup: CDR1 ENHRY, CDR2 SYGVKD. The DNA for the CDR3 is TGTGCCATCAAAGGGGATAGCAATCAGCCCCAGCATTTT. This codes for CAIKGDSNQPQHF.

In the case of this clone: The junction shows a germline mismatch at one end, possibly a read error. The V and J genes are TRBV6-1 and TRBJ2-1, with 7 bases aligning to TRBD1. The CDR3 totals 16 residues. CDR1 and CDR2 (germline): MNHNS, SASEGT. CDR3 residues: CASREEDRSSYNEQFF. The CDR3 DNA is TGTGCCAGCAGGGAAGAGGACAGGAGCTCCTACAATGAGCAGTTCTTC.

In nucleotides, the CDR3 is TGTGCCAGCAGCTTAGCGCCCGGGGGAGGGTATGGCTACACCTTC. Translation gives CASSLAPGGGYGYTF. The J gene is TRBJ1-2, the V gene TRBV7-2; the D gene is possibly TRBD1 (5 bases). CDR3 size: 15 residues. With 0 bases removed from V and 5 bases from J, the gap between germline ends came to 13 bases. Germline CDR1 and CDR2: SGHTA and FQGNSA.

In its sample, this clone was seen once. The V and J genes are TRBV25-1 and TRBJ1-2; 8 bases agree with TRBD1. The junction had 12 bases not matched to a gene; V was cut back by 8 bases and J by 4 bases. This CDR3 spans 15 amino acids. Looked up from germline, CDR1 is MGHDK and CDR2 is SYGVNS. CDR3 loop: CASRGQGDVTYGYTF. The DNA of the CDR3 is TGTGCCAGCCGCGGACAGGGCGACGTTACCTATGGCTACACCTTC.

Of note for this clone: The sample has other DNA sequences that encode this CDR3 too. V usage is TRBV6-1 and J usage is TRBJ2-7; 7 bases fit TRBD2. Per germline, CDR1 MNHNS and CDR2 SASEGT. This CDR3 has 15 amino acids. Trimming cost V 3 bases and J 0 bases; bases outside gene matches: 5. The CDR3 reads CASSERGGSSYEQYF. The CDR3 coding sequence is TGTGCCAGCAGTGAGAGGGGCGGGAGCTCCTACGAGCAGTACTTC.

The chain recombines TRBV7-9 with TRBJ2-5; a weak D match, TRBD2 (6 bases). The CDR3 totals 14 residues. Trimming cost V 0 bases and J 5 bases, with 10 bases left between them. CDR1 is SEHNR and CDR2 is FQNEAQ in the germline V gene (reference sequence). CDR3 sequence (DNA): TGTGCCAGCAGCTTAGCGGGCGGAGGGGAGACCCAGTACTTC. Protein sequence: CASSLAGGGETQYF.